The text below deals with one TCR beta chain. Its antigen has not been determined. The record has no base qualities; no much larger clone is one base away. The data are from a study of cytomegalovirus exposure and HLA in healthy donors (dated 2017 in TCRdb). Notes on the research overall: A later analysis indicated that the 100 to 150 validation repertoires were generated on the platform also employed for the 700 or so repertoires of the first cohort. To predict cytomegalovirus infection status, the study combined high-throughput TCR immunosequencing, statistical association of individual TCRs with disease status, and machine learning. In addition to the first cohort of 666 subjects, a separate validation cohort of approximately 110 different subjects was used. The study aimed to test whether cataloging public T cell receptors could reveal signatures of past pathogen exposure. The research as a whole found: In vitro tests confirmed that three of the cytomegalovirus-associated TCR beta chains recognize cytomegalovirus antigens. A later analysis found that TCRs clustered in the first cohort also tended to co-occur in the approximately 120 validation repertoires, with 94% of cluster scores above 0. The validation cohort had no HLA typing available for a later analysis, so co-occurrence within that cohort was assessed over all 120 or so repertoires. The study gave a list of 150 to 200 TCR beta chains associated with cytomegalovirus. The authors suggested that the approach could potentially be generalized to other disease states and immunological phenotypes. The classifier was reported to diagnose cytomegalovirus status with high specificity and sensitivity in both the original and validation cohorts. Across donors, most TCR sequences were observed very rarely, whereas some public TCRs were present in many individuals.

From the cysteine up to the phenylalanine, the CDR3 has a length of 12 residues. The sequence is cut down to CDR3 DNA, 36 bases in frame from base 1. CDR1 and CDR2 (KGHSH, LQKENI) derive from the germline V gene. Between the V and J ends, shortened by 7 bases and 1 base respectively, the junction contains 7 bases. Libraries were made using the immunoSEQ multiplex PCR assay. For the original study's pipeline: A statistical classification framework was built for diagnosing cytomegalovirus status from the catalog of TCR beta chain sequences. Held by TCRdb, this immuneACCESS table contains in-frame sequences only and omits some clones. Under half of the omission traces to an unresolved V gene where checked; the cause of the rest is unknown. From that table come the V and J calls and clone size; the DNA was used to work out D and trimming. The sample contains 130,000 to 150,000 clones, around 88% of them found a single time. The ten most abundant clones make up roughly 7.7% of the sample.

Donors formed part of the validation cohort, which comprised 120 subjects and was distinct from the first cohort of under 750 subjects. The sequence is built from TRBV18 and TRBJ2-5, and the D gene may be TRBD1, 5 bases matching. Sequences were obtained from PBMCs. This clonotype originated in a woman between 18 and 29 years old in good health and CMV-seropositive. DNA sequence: TGTGCCAGCTTGGGGCCCCAAGAGACCCAGTACTTC. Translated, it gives CASLGPQETQYF.